This TCR beta chain emerged from a study of blood T cell repertoires in COVID-19. Turning to the study itself: T cells, B-cell-depleted T cells, or PBMCs provided the cDNA or gDNA that served as material.

V lost 7 bases to trimming and J lost 7 bases; unmatched junction nucleotides: 20. The CDR3 is 17 amino acids. Germline loops: CDR1 SGHAT, CDR2 FQNNGV. Participant age was about 18 to 89 years, and participants resided in about two dozen US areas. What the recovered Cohort 3 donors had was two negative PCRs, clearance, or symptom resolution. The protocol was immunoSEQ multiplex PCR, while the TCRdb copy is restricted to in-frame clones and leaves out a portion. Of around 300,000 clones in the sample, around 89% were seen once. Sequencing input: PBMCs or T cells enriched from blood (not recorded which). The sequence derives from a woman aged 18-29 years who had recovered from COVID-19. The chain combines TRBV11-2 with TRBJ1-2, with 8 positions matching TRBD1. This CDR3 is CASTQGAGGYYFGGYTF. In nucleotides, the CDR3 is TGTGCCAGCACCCAAGGGGCAGGGGGCTACTACTTCGGTGGCTACACCTTC.